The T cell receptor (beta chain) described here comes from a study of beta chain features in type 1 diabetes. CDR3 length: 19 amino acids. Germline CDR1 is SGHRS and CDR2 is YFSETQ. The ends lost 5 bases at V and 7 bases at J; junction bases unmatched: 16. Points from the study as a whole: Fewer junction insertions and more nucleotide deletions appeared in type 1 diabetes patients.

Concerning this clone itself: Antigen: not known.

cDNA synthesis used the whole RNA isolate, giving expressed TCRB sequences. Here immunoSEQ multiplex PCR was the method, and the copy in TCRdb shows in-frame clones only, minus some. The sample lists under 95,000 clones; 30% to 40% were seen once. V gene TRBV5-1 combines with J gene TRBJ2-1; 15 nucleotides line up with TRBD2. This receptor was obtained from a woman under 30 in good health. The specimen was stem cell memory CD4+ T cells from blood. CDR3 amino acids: CASSWTSGRARIFRNEQFF. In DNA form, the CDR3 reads TGCGCCAGCAGTTGGACTAGCGGGAGGGCTCGCATTTTTAGGAATGAGCAGTTCTTC.